This entry features one TCR beta chain sequence. Its antigen remains unknown. The sample originates from a study of monozygotic twins with cystic fibrosis. Study findings and constraints: Age, concordance and disease severity did not associate with shared CDR3 numbers. Co-twins had the most similar V usage for 13 of 16 pairs, J for 8. Nucleotide-identical clonotype sharing was significantly higher within monozygotic CF twin pairs than between unrelated CF individuals. Clonality was generally low (median approximately 0.0088), higher in the most severe patients.

Produced via immunoSEQ multiplex PCR; TCRdb's table is partial and in-frame only. The sample has around 29,000 clones, approximately 86% seen once. Sequencing was done on a sample of blood. The TCR sequence derives from a girl aged 2 to 10 with cystic fibrosis.

The CDR3 loop reads CSVEDMDSYEQYF. The CDR3 DNA follows: TGCAGCGTTGAAGATATGGATTCCTACGAGCAGTACTTC. This sequence joins TRBV29-1 and TRBJ2-7; D call uncertain. Germline assignment: CDR1 SQVTM and CDR2 ANQGSEA. Trimming removed 0 bases from V and 1 base from J, with 7 bases in between. This CDR3 contains 13 residues.